What follows are 27 T cell receptor beta chains derived from one specimen sequenced in a study of T cell responses to AZD1222 COVID-19 vaccine. Data came from immunoSEQ multiplex PCR; TCRdb stores just in-frame clones and leaves some out. This table holds roughly 92,000 clones, about 90% found once. The starting material was peripheral blood, obtained on day 0 of AZD1222 vaccination. Receptor source: an adult in good health.

This chain connects TRBV6-4 to TRBJ1-2, with TRBD1 matching 8 bases. Looked up from germline, CDR1 is MRHNA and CDR2 is SNTAGT. V lost 3 bases to trimming and J lost 6 bases; unmatched junction nucleotides: 15. The CDR3 spans 17 residues. The CDR3 loop is CASSEGRGQARWDGYTF. The DNA of the CDR3 is TGTGCCAGCAGTGAAGGTCGGGGACAGGCACGCTGGGATGGCTACACCTTC.

In this sample, this clone turned up a few times. J is TRBJ2-7 and V is TRBV6-2 or TRBV6-3; 9 bases match TRBD1. The CDR3 length is 15 residues. The V and J ends lost 4 bases and 5 bases, in that order; junction bases with no gene match: 9. CDR1 MNHEY and CDR2 SVGEGT come from the germline V gene. The CDR3 DNA sequence: TGTGCCAGCAGTTTAACCGGGACAGGGTCCCACGAGCAGTACTTC. It specifies CASSLTGTGSHEQYF.

This clone has only one observation. The chain combines TRBV9 with TRBJ2-5; TRBD1 aligns across 7 bases. Looked up from germline, CDR1 is SGDLS and CDR2 is YYNGEE. Trimming removed 3 bases from V and 1 base from J; junction bases left unmatched: 3. The CDR3 has 14 amino acids. Here the CDR3 DNA reads TGTGCCAGCAGCGCCCGACAGGGCCAAGAGACCCAGTACTTC. It encodes CASSARQGQETQYF.

The chain recombines TRBV7-9 with TRBJ2-3; a weak D match, TRBD2 (5 bases). Germline CDR1 SEHNR, CDR2 FQNEAQ (reference sequence). CDR3 length equals 17 residues. V was pared by 7 bases and J by 1 base, with 21 bases between. The CDR3, as DNA: TGTGCCAGCACCTTCCGAACTTCTCGGGATGGCACAGATACGCAGTATTTT. Its translation: CASTFRTSRDGTDTQYF.

The gene calls are TRBV10-2 and TRBJ1-5, with D possibly TRBD1 on 5 matching bases. V was trimmed by 0 bases and J by 6 bases, leaving 15 bases between them. The length of the CDR3 is 16 residues. The germline V gene has CDR1 WSHSY and CDR2 SAAADI. CDR3 in amino acids: CASSESGPRGGQPQHF. For the CDR3, the DNA is TGCGCCAGCAGTGAGTCCGGGCCAAGGGGAGGTCAGCCCCAGCATTTT.

V gene TRBV11-2 combines with J gene TRBJ2-2; the match to TRBD2 covers 11 bases. This CDR3 region has 16 residues. CDR1 SGHAT and CDR2 FQNNGV come from the germline V gene. V lost 6 bases, J lost 6 bases, and 9 bases stayed unmatched. The CDR3 region has the DNA TGTGCCAGCAGAATACTAGCGGGGGTCCCGGCCGGGGAGCTGTTTTTT. Its translation is CASRILAGVPAGELFF.

This clone was detected only once. The rearrangement links TRBV28 to TRBJ1-5; D call uncertain. The CDR3 loop spans 15 amino acids. Germline V gene lookup returns CDR1 MDHEN and CDR2 SYDVKM. The ends were cut back, 3 bases at V and 2 bases at J, with 11 bases in the middle. CDR3: CASSFAGSGNQPQHF. CDR3 DNA: TGTGCCAGCAGTTTCGCCGGTTCGGGCAATCAGCCCCAGCATTTT.

The DNA of the CDR3 is TGTGCCAGCAAGATCGACAGGGGTGAGCAGTACTTC. It yields the protein CASKIDRGEQYF. The V gene is TRBV5-4, the J gene TRBJ2-7; 8 nucleotides line up with TRBD1. J gave up 7 bases and V 6 bases, and 6 bases lay outside the gene matches. Germline V gene data show CDR1 as SGHNT and CDR2 as YYREEE (reference sequence). The CDR3 length is 12 residues.

This chain's CDR3 is CATSDSGRDYNEQFF. The CDR3 DNA reads as TGTGCCACCAGTGATTCAGGGAGAGACTACAATGAGCAGTTCTTC. J is TRBJ2-1 and V is TRBV24-1, with D perhaps TRBD1 or TRBD2 (5 bases each). Trimming left V 2 bases short and J 3 bases short, with 10 bases between. Germline V gives CDR1 KGHDR, CDR2 SFDVKD. The CDR3 spans 15 residues.

This clone was seen a single time. V gene TRBV7-2 combines with J gene TRBJ2-7, with 9 bases that match TRBD1. The ends lost 0 bases at V and 2 bases at J; junction bases unmatched: 2. The CDR3 is made up of 15 amino acids. CDR1 and CDR2 (germline): SGHTA, FQGNSA. CDR3 amino acids: CASSLARDRAYEQYF. In DNA, the CDR3 is TGTGCCAGCAGCTTAGCCCGGGACAGGGCCTACGAGCAGTACTTC.

J is TRBJ1-6 and V is TRBV13; 7 nucleotides agree with TRBD1. Germline trimming cut 4 bases from V and 10 bases from J; bases unmatched to any gene: 22. The V gene's germline CDR1 is PRHDT and CDR2 FYEKMQ (reference sequence). This CDR3 has 19 amino acids. Written as DNA, the CDR3 is TGTGCCAGCAGCTCCAGCAGCAGATGGACGACAGGGTCAGGCTCACCCCTCCACTTT. Translating it yields CASSSSSRWTTGSGSPLHF.

This clone was detected only once. The rearrangement joins TRBV2 to TRBJ1-2, with TRBD1 as a possible D gene (5 bases). Germline-derived CDR1 and CDR2 are SNHLY and FYNNEI. Trimming took off 2 bases at V and 4 bases at J, with 8 bases between the two ends. There are 13 residues in the CDR3. CDR3 coding DNA: TGTGCCAGCAGTGAACAGGGCCTCTATGGCTACACCTTC. It translates to CASSEQGLYGYTF.

The rearrangement joins TRBV11-1 to TRBJ1-2, with unresolved D. CDR1 is SGHAT and CDR2 is FQDESV in the germline V gene (reference sequence). The CDR3 loop spans 11 amino acids. Trimming stripped 5 bases from V and 5 bases from J, with 6 bases between. Here the CDR3 DNA reads TGTGCCAGCAGCGCGCAATATGGCTACACCTTC. It encodes CASSAQYGYTF.

The V gene is TRBV14, the J gene TRBJ1-2; D might be TRBD1 (6 bases). V lost 0 bases and J 4 bases, leaving 18 bases between the germline ends. The CDR3 is 17 amino acids. In germline, CDR1 is SGHDN, CDR2 FVKESK. The CDR3 spells CASSQEFTLGAGYGYTF. DNA of the CDR3: TGTGCCAGCAGCCAAGAATTCACTCTGGGGGCTGGCTATGGCTACACCTTC.

The rearrangement joins TRBV9 to TRBJ1-3; 11 nucleotides align to TRBD1. CDR3 length: 19 amino acids. Trimming cost V 4 bases and J 2 bases; bases outside gene matches: 14. The germline V gene has CDR1 SGDLS and CDR2 YYNGEE. CDR3 DNA sequence: TGTGCCAGCAGCCCCCCCGGGACAGGGGGAGTCTTAACTGGAAACACCATATATTTT. This codes for CASSPPGTGGVLTGNTIYF.

This chain connects TRBV4-3 to TRBJ1-2; TRBD1 is a possible D gene (6 bases). There are 16 residues in the CDR3. CDR1 LGHNA and CDR2 YSLEER come from the germline V gene. V dropped 1 base and J dropped 5 bases, with 17 bases sitting between them. The CDR3 coding sequence is TGCGCCAGCAGCCAAGGGGGGGCGGGTGGTTCATATGGCTACACCTTC. Translated: CASSQGGAGGSYGYTF.

In nucleotides, the CDR3 is TGTGCCAGTAGTGATGCGGGCTATGGCTACACCTTC. This gives the protein CASSDAGYGYTF. The chain is built from TRBV19 and TRBJ1-2; D call uncertain. In germline, CDR1 is LNHDA, CDR2 SQIVND (reference sequence). The CDR3 has 12 amino acids. Trimming shortened V by 5 bases and J by 4 bases, and 8 bases separated the two germline ends.

V usage is TRBV12-3 or TRBV12-4 and J usage is TRBJ1-2, with D tentatively TRBD1 (5 bases). The CDR3 spans 13 residues. Between the trimmed V and J ends, which lost 6 bases and 4 bases, there was a span of 12 bases. The CDR3 loop reads CASSQPQGYGYTF. CDR3 DNA: TGTGCCAGCAGCCAACCGCAGGGCTATGGCTACACCTTC.

This clone was observed a single time. The chain couples TRBV28 to TRBJ1-4, with 8 nucleotides matching TRBD1. The ends lost 5 bases at V and 7 bases at J; junction bases unmatched: 6. CDR3 length equals 14 residues. Germline V lookup: CDR1 MDHEN, CDR2 SYDVKM. CDR3 nucleotide sequence: TGTGCCAGCAGTAAACGACAGGGGCGTGAAAAACTGTTTTTT. Protein product: CASSKRQGREKLFF.

The chain couples TRBV7-9 to TRBJ1-6; the match to TRBD1 covers 7 bases. Germline V CDR1 and CDR2: SEHNR, FQNEAQ (reference sequence). V lost 3 bases to trimming and J lost 6 bases; unmatched junction nucleotides: 8. The CDR3 length is 16 residues. The CDR3 DNA reads as TGTGCCAGCAGCTTCACGACAGGGAGGCTTAATTCACCCCTCCACTTT. Translated: CASSFTTGRLNSPLHF. The whole variable domain, remainder taken from reference TRBV7-9 and TRBJ1-6, is DTGVSQNPRHKITKRGQNVTFRCDPISEHNRLYWYRQTLGQGPEFLTYFQNEAQLEKSRLLSDRFSAERPKGSFSTLEIQRTEQGDSAMYLCASSFTTGRLNSPLHFGNGTRLTVT.

This rearrangement joins TRBV7-8 to TRBJ2-5; D is ambiguous. Germline V gene lookup returns CDR1 SGHVS and CDR2 FQNEAQ. The CDR3 is made up of 15 amino acids. Between the trimmed V and J ends, which lost 1 base and 5 bases, there was a span of 14 bases. This CDR3 is CASSLERVKSETQYF. The CDR3 bases are TGTGCCAGCAGCTTAGAGCGAGTAAAGTCGGAGACCCAGTACTTC.

This sequence joins TRBV19 and TRBJ2-7; no clear D gene. Germline V gene data show CDR1 as LNHDA and CDR2 as SQIVND (reference sequence). The CDR3 extends over 13 amino acids. Trimming stripped 2 bases from V and 2 bases from J, with 7 bases between. The CDR3 DNA sequence: TGTGCCAGTAGTATACGTGACACCTACGAGCAGTACTTC. This translates into CASSIRDTYEQYF.

The V and J genes are TRBV5-5 and TRBJ1-5; no definite D call. Germline V CDR1 and CDR2: SGHKS, YYEKEE (reference sequence). V lost 4 bases and J 7 bases, leaving 9 bases between the germline ends. The CDR3 length is 12 residues. The CDR3 DNA is TGTGCCAGCAGCCCGGGAGGGCAGCCCCAGCATTTT. This encodes CASSPGGQPQHF.

V usage is TRBV5-5 and J usage is TRBJ1-6; the match to TRBD1 covers 7 bases. The CDR3 sequence is 15 residues long. The V gene's germline CDR1 is SGHKS and CDR2 YYEKEE (reference sequence). J gave up 3 bases and V 4 bases, and 4 bases lay outside the gene matches. DNA for the CDR3: TGTGCCAGCAGCGACCGGGACAGCTATAATTCACCCCTCCACTTT. Protein sequence: CASSDRDSYNSPLHF.

The chain employs TRBV19 and TRBJ1-3, with D tentatively TRBD1 (6 bases). The CDR3 runs 15 residues. V lost 5 bases to trimming and J lost 2 bases, with 13 bases between them. Germline V gene sequence: CDR1 LNHDA, CDR2 SQIVND (reference sequence). CDR3 residues: CASSEGGVTGNTIYF. The CDR3 DNA reads as TGTGCCAGTAGTGAGGGGGGGGTGACTGGAAACACCATATATTTT.

The chain employs TRBV28 and TRBJ2-1; TRBD1 might be the D (6 bases). The CDR3 spans 19 residues. V shed 5 bases and J shed 6 bases, with 29 bases lying between them. CDR1 is MDHEN and CDR2 is SYDVKM in the germline V gene. The CDR3 region has the DNA TGTGCCAGCAGTCAAAACGACCAAAAAACAGGGATCCAAGGCAATGAGCAGTTCTTC. It is translated as CASSQNDQKTGIQGNEQFF.

This chain uses TRBV4-3 with TRBJ1-6; 7 bases are a match to TRBD1. J was trimmed by 8 bases and V by 2 bases; bases with no gene match: 3. Germline V gene lookup returns CDR1 LGHNA and CDR2 YSLEER. CDR3 length: 14 residues. The CDR3 region is CASSQTGEYSPLHF. The CDR3 DNA follows: TGCGCCAGCAGCCAAACAGGGGAATATTCACCCCTCCACTTT.